Each of the 22 T cell receptor beta chains below was sequenced from the same sample in a study of blood T cell repertoires in COVID-19. Data came from immunoSEQ multiplex PCR; TCRdb stores just in-frame clones and leaves some out. The sample shows 85,000 to 100,000 clones, approximately 86% of them seen only once. Source material: peripheral blood. These receptors were obtained from a woman aged 60-70 years in a cohort sampled during active or convalescent COVID-19.

The chain has TRBV9 and TRBJ2-2; no reliable D call. Germline loops: CDR1 SGDLS, CDR2 YYNGEE. This CDR3 is 16 amino acids long. V lost 0 bases and J 5 bases, leaving 14 bases between the germline ends. The CDR3 sequence: CASSVGAQSFTGELFF. In DNA form, the CDR3 reads TGTGCCAGCAGCGTAGGGGCACAGTCCTTTACCGGGGAGCTGTTTTTT.

V gene TRBV4-1 combines with J gene TRBJ1-2; D remains ambiguous. The CDR3 contains 12 residues. Germline V gene data show CDR1 as MGHRA and CDR2 as YSYEKL. Trimming shortened V by 4 bases and J by 8 bases, and 11 bases separated the two germline ends. CDR3 nucleotides: TGCGCCAGCAGCCCTACTGGGCAAGGCTACACCTTC. As protein: CASSPTGQGYTF.

The gene calls are TRBV4-1 and TRBJ1-5; D is perhaps TRBD1 (6 bases). This CDR3 comprises 14 residues. Trimming stripped 1 base from V and 4 bases from J, with 8 bases between. Germline CDR1 reads MGHRA; CDR2 reads YSYEKL. CDR3 bases: TGCGCCAGCAGCCAAGGTACAGGGAATCAGCCCCAGCATTTT. It yields the protein CASSQGTGNQPQHF.

This clone was seen a single time. The chain couples TRBV5-1 to TRBJ2-1; D might be TRBD1 (6 bases). Germline V gene data show CDR1 as SGHRS and CDR2 as YFSETQ. The CDR3 is made up of 14 amino acids. V was clipped by 3 bases and J by 7 bases, with 14 bases between them. The DNA for the CDR3 is TGCGCCAGCAGCTCGGGACACGGCCGAAATGAGCAGTTCTTC. It encodes CASSSGHGRNEQFF.

The rearrangement joins TRBV3-1 (or the pseudogene TRBV3-2) to TRBJ2-1; 8 bases fit TRBD2. The CDR3 contains 14 residues. The V gene's germline CDR1 is LGHDT and CDR2 YNNKEL (reference sequence). With 3 bases clipped from V and 6 bases from J, the junction kept 4 bases outside the gene matches. The CDR3 coding sequence is TGTGCCAGCAGCCATACTAGCGGTCTCAATGAGCAGTTCTTC. Translation: CASSHTSGLNEQFF.

V and J are TRBV9 and TRBJ2-3; 7 bases agree with TRBD1. After removal of 3 bases from V and 6 bases from J, the junction contained 13 bases not matched to a gene. Germline lookup yields CDR1 SGDLS and CDR2 YYNGEE. CDR3 length equals 16 residues. The CDR3 loop is CASSDTRDSLRDTQYF. The CDR3 DNA reads TGTGCCAGCAGCGATACCCGGGACAGCCTCCGGGATACGCAGTATTTT.

V gene TRBV19 combines with J gene TRBJ1-5; 7 bases agree with TRBD1. V gave up 3 bases and J gave up 1 base; unmatched junction bases: 6. Germline V gene sequence: CDR1 LNHDA, CDR2 SQIVND (reference sequence). The CDR3 is 16 residues long. CDR3 sequence: CASSILPGGSNQPQHF. CDR3 sequence (DNA): TGTGCCAGTAGTATTCTTCCAGGGGGAAGCAATCAGCCCCAGCATTTT.

The table lists this clone with a count of one. The chain joins TRBV10-3 to TRBJ1-5; 8 bases are shared with TRBD1. This CDR3 has 13 residues. Germline CDR1 is ENHRY and CDR2 is SYGVKD. The J segment lost 4 bases and the V segment lost 11 bases, leaving 7 bases of the junction unmatched. Here the CDR3 DNA reads TGTGCCGTTCGACAGGGGCAAAATCAGCCCCAGCATTTT. As protein: CAVRQGQNQPQHF.

This clone has just one count. The rearrangement uses TRBV28 and TRBJ1-4; D possibly corresponds to TRBD1 (5 bases). Germline V gives CDR1 MDHEN, CDR2 SYDVKM. The CDR3 covers 17 residues. V was shortened by 6 bases and J by 4 bases, with 21 bases between the two germline ends. As DNA, the CDR3 is TGTGCCAGCAGCCCATCAAACGTGCGGGGGGATAATGAAAAACTGTTTTTT. Its translation is CASSPSNVRGDNEKLFF.

The V and J genes are TRBV28 and TRBJ1-2; TRBD1 matches 9 bases. The CDR3 sequence is 16 residues long. The V and J ends lost 3 bases and 6 bases, in that order; junction bases with no gene match: 11. In germline, CDR1 is MDHEN, CDR2 SYDVKM. CDR3 residues: CASSFSGVTGGHGYTF. CDR3 nucleotides: TGTGCCAGCAGTTTCTCCGGCGTAACAGGGGGCCATGGCTACACCTTC.

V usage is TRBV10-3 and J usage is TRBJ1-6, with D maybe TRBD1 (6 bases). The CDR3 extends over 15 amino acids. The ends were cut back, 3 bases at V and 6 bases at J, with 12 bases in the middle. Germline CDR1 is ENHRY and CDR2 is SYGVKD. In DNA, the CDR3 is TGTGCCATCAGTGAAGGGGCAGGGGCTAATTCACCCCTCCACTTT. Translation: CAISEGAGANSPLHF.

This chain links TRBV5-4 with TRBJ2-7; tentatively, D is TRBD2 (6 bases). Germline-derived CDR1 and CDR2 are SGHNT and YYREEE (reference sequence). The germline V and J ends were trimmed by 2 bases and 6 bases, with 15 bases remaining between them. There are 14 residues in the CDR3. For the CDR3, the DNA is TGTGCCAGCAGCTTAATCGGGAGATCGGGCGAGCAGTACTTC. It specifies CASSLIGRSGEQYF.

V gene TRBV5-5 combines with J gene TRBJ2-7, with D maybe TRBD2 (5 bases). Germline CDR1 and CDR2: SGHKS and YYEKEE (reference sequence). This CDR3 contains 13 residues. Trimming cost V 2 bases and J 2 bases, with 8 bases left between them. The CDR3 coding sequence is TGTGCCAGCAGCTTTGGACTTACCTACGAGCAGTACTTC. Encoded protein: CASSFGLTYEQYF.

The chain carries TRBV3-1 (or the pseudogene TRBV3-2) and TRBJ2-3, with 7 bases that match TRBD1. Trimming at V came to 2 bases and at J to 3 bases, leaving 8 bases not matched to a gene. The CDR3 extends over 16 amino acids. Germline V gives CDR1 LGHDT, CDR2 YNNKEL (reference sequence). In DNA form, the CDR3 reads TGTGCCAGCAGCCAACGCCGACAGGGATTAACAGATACGCAGTATTTT. This gives the protein CASSQRRQGLTDTQYF.

The rearrangement links TRBV5-1 to TRBJ1-2; D perhaps matches TRBD1 (5 bases). Germline assignment: CDR1 SGHRS and CDR2 YFSETQ. Trimming left V 0 bases short and J 0 bases short, with 12 bases between. The CDR3 is 16 residues long. This CDR3 is CASSLGTGRTNYGYTF. Written as DNA, the CDR3 is TGCGCCAGCAGCTTGGGTACAGGCAGAACTAACTATGGCTACACCTTC.

This clone occurred a few times. The V and J genes are TRBV10-2 and TRBJ2-2, with 9 bases identical to TRBD1. V lost 1 base and J lost 4; bases outside the gene matches: 10. The CDR3 length is 18 residues. Germline lookup yields CDR1 WSHSY and CDR2 SAAADI. The CDR3 nucleotides are TGCGCCAGCAGTGAGTTGCAAACCGGGACAGGGATCACCGGGGAGCTGTTTTTT. Protein product: CASSELQTGTGITGELFF.

This clone appeared once. J is TRBJ1-5 and V is TRBV28; 7 nucleotides match TRBD1. This CDR3 has 15 residues. The J segment lost 4 bases and the V segment lost 8 bases, leaving 11 bases of the junction unmatched. Germline CDR1 and CDR2: MDHEN and SYDVKM. The CDR3 loop is CASLPTGQGNQPQHF. In DNA, the CDR3 is TGTGCCAGCCTCCCGACAGGGCAAGGGAATCAGCCCCAGCATTTT.

This chain connects TRBV7-3 to TRBJ2-7; D is possibly TRBD2 (5 bases). CDR1 is SGHTA and CDR2 is FQGTGA in the germline V gene. The CDR3 length is 15 residues. Trimming left V 0 bases short and J 0 bases short, with 9 bases between. CDR3 protein: CASSLTPGSSYEQYF. CDR3 sequence (DNA): TGTGCCAGCAGCTTAACTCCGGGGAGCTCCTACGAGCAGTACTTC.

The chain's CDR3 is CASSPTTGTFGQFF. The CDR3 DNA reads TGTGCCAGCAGCCCAACGACAGGGACGTTCGGGCAGTTCTTC. The chain employs TRBV3-1 (or the pseudogene TRBV3-2) and TRBJ2-1; 7 bases are shared with TRBD1. CDR3 length: 14 residues. The J segment lost 12 bases and the V segment lost 4 bases, leaving 12 bases of the junction unmatched. CDR1 is LGHDT and CDR2 is YNNKEL in the germline V gene (reference sequence).

The rearrangement joins TRBV9 to TRBJ2-5; D is undetermined. Trimming pared 3 bases from V and 1 base from J, leaving 7 bases between. This CDR3 contains 13 residues. Germline V lookup: CDR1 SGDLS, CDR2 YYNGEE. This chain's CDR3 is CASSDTPQETQYF. The CDR3 DNA reads as TGTGCCAGCAGCGACACACCCCAAGAGACCCAGTACTTC.

As concerns this clone: Within the sample, other DNA sequences also encode this same CDR3. The V call is TRBV19, the J call TRBJ2-7; 7 nucleotides match TRBD2. The CDR3 is 14 amino acids. J was trimmed by 1 base and V by 7 bases; bases with no gene match: 7. The germline V gene encodes CDR1 LNHDA and CDR2 SQIVND (reference sequence). The CDR3: CASKSQRGSYEQYF. The CDR3 region has the DNA TGTGCCAGTAAGTCCCAGCGGGGATCCTACGAGCAGTACTTC.

V is TRBV2 and J is TRBJ1-1; D might be TRBD1 (6 bases). V was pared by 5 bases and J by 4 bases, with 14 bases between. The CDR3 spans 14 residues. CDR1 is SNHLY and CDR2 is FYNNEI in the germline V gene. The CDR3 DNA reads TGTGCCAGCAGTCACAGGGTCCTCTTCACTGAAGCTTTCTTT. As protein: CASSHRVLFTEAFF.